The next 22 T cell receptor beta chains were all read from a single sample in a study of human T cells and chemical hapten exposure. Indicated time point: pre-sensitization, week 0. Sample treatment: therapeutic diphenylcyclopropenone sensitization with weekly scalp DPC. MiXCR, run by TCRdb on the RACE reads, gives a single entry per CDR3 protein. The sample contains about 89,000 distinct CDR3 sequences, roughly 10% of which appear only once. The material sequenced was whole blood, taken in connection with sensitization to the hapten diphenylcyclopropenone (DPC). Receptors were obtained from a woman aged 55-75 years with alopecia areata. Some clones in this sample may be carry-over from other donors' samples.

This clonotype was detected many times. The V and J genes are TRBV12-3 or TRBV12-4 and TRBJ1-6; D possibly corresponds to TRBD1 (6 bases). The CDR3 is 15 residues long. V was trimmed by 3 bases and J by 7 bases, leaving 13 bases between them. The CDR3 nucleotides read TGTGCCAGCAGTTTTGTTACAGGGTGGAATTCACCCCTCCACTTT. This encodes CASSFVTGWNSPLHF.

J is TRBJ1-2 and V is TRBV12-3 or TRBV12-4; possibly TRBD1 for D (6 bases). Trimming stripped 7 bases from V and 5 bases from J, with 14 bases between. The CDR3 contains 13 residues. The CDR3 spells CASTPMGAYGYTF. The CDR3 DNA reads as TGTGCCAGCACCCCTATGGGGGCTTATGGCTACACCTTC.

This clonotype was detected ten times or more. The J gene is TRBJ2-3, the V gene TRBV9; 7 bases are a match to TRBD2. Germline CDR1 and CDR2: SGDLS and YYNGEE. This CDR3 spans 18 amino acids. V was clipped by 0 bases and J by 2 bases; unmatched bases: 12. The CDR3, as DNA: TGTGCCAGCAGCGTAGACCCAGCCGGGGGGAGCTACACAGATACGCAGTATTTT. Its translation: CASSVDPAGGSYTDTQYF.

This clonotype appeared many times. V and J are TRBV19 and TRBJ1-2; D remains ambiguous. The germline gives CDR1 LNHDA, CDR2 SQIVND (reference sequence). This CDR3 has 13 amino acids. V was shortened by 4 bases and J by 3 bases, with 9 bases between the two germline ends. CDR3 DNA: TGTGCCAGTAGTACGGGATTTGACTATGGCTACACCTTC. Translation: CASSTGFDYGYTF.

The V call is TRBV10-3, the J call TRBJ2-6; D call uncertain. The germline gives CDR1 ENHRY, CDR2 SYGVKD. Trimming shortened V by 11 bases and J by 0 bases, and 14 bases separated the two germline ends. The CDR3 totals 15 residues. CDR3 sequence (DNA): TGTGCCTCCGACGAGGCCCCCTCTGGGGCCAACGTCCTGACTTTC. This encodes CASDEAPSGANVLTF.

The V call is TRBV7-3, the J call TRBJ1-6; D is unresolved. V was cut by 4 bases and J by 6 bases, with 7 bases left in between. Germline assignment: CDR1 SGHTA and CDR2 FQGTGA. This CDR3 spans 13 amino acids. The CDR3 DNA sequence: TGTGCCAGCAGCTCCTCGCCTAATTCACCCCTCCACTTT. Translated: CASSSSPNSPLHF.

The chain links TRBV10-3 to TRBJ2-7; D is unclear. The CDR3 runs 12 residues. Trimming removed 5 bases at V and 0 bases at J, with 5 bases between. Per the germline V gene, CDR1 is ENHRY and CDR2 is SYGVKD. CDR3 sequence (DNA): TGTGCCATCAGTAGCAGCTCCTACGAGCAGTACTTC. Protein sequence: CAISSSSYEQYF.

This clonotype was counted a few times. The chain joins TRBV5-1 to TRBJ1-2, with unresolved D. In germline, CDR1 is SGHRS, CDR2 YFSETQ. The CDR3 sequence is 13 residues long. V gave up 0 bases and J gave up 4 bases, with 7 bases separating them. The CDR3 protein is CASSLEGPYGYTF. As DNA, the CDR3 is TGCGCCAGCAGCTTGGAGGGTCCCTATGGCTACACCTTC.

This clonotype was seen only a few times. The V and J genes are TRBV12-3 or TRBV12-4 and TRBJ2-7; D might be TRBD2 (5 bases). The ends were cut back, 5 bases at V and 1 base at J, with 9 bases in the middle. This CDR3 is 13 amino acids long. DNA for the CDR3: TGTGCCAGCAGTACCCCGGGGTCCTACGAGCAGTACTTC. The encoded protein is CASSTPGSYEQYF.

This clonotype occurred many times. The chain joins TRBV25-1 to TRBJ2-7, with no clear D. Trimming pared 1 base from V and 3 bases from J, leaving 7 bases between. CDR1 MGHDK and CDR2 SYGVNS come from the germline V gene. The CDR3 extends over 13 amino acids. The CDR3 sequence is CASSESWDYEQYF. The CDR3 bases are TGTGCCAGCAGTGAATCCTGGGACTACGAGCAGTACTTC.

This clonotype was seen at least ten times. CDR3 coding DNA: TGTGCCAGCAGCTTTTTCGGGGTTGATACGCAGTATTTT. Amino acids: CASSFFGVDTQYF. The chain couples TRBV11-2 to TRBJ2-3; D is possibly TRBD2 (5 bases). Germline V gene sequence: CDR1 SGHAT, CDR2 FQNNGV. This CDR3 contains 13 residues. V was clipped by 3 bases and J by 6 bases, with 10 bases between them. Together with reference TRBV11-2 and TRBJ2-3, the CDR3 gives the full variable domain: EAGVAQSPRYKIIEKRQSVAFWCNPISGHATLYWYQQILGQGPKLLIQFQNNGVVDDSQLPKDRFSAERLKGVDSTLKIQPAKLEDSAVYLCASSFFGVDTQYFGPGTRLTVL.

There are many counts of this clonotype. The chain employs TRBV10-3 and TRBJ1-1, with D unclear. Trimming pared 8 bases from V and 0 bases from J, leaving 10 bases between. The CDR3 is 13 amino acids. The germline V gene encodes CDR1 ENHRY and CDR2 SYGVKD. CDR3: CAIRELVNTEAFF. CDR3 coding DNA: TGTGCCATCCGGGAGTTGGTGAACACTGAAGCTTTCTTT.

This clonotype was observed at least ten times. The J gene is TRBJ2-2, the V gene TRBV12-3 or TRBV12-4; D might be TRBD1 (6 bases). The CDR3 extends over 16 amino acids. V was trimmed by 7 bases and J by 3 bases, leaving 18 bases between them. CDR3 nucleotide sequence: TGTGCCAGCATCAAAGGGGGTAGGGGTGACACCGGGGAGCTGTTTTTT. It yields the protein CASIKGGRGDTGELFF.

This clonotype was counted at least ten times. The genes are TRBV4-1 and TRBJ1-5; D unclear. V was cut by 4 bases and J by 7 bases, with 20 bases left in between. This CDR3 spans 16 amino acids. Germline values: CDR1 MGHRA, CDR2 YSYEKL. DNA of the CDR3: TGCGCCAGCAGCCCCACCAAGGGAAAATCGGGCCAGCCCCAGCATTTT. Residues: CASSPTKGKSGQPQHF.

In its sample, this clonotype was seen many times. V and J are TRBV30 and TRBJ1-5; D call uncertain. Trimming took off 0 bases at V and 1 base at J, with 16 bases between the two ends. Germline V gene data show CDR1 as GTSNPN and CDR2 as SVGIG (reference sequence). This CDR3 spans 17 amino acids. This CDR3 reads CAWSVLRAGGSNQPQHF. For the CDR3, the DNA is TGTGCCTGGAGTGTTCTTCGTGCCGGTGGAAGCAATCAGCCCCAGCATTTT.

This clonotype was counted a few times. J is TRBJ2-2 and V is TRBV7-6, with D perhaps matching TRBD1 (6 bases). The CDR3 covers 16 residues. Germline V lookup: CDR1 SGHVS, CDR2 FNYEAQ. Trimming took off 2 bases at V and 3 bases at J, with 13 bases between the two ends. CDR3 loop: CASSLRGGGDTGELFF. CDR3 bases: TGTGCCAGCAGCTTACGTGGTGGGGGCGACACCGGGGAGCTGTTTTTT.

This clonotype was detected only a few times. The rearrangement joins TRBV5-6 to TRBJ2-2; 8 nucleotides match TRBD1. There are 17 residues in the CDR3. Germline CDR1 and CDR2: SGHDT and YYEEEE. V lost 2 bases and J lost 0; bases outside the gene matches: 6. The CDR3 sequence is CASSLLQGATNTGELFF. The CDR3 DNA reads TGTGCCAGCAGCTTACTGCAGGGGGCGACGAACACCGGGGAGCTGTTTTTT.

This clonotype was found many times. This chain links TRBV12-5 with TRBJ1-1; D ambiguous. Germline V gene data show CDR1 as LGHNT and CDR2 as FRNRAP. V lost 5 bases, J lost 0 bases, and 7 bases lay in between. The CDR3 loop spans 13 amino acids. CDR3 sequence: CASGLELNTEAFF. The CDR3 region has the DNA TGTGCTAGTGGTCTTGAACTGAACACTGAAGCTTTCTTT.

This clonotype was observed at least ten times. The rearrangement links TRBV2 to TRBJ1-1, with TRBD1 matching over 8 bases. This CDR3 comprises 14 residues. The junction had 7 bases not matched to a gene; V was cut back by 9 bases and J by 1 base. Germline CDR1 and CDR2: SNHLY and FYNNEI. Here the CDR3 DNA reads TGTGCCAGGGCAGGACAGGGACGGAACACTGAAGCTTTCTTT. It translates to CARAGQGRNTEAFF. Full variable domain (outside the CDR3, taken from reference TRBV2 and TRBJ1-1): EPEVTQTPSHQVTQMGQEVILRCVPISNHLYFYWYRQILGQKVEFLVSFYNNEISEKSEIFDDQFSVERPDGSNFTLKIRSTKLEDSAMYFCARAGQGRNTEAFFGQGTRLTVV.

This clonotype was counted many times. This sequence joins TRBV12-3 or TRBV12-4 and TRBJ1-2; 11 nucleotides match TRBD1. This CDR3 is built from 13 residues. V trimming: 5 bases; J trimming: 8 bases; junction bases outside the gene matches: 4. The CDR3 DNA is TGTGCCAGCAGTAGTGGACAGGGGGCGGGCTACACCTTC. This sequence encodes CASSSGQGAGYTF.

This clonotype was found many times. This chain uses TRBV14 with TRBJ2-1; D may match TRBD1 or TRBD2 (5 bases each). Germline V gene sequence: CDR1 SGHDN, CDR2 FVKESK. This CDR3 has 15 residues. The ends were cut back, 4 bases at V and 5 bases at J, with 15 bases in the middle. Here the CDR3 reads CASSPQGDANNEQFF. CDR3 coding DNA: TGTGCCAGCAGCCCGCAGGGAGATGCCAACAATGAGCAGTTCTTC.

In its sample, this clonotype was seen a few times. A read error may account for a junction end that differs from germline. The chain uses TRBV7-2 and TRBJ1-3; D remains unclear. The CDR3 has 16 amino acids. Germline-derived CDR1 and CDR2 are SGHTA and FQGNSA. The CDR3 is CASSLVGIYSENTIYF. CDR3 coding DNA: TGTGCCAGCAGCTTAGTAGGGATCTATTCTGAAAACACCATATATTTT.